This TCR beta chain was sequenced during a study of T cell repertoires in cytomegalovirus infection. Across the study: Through public TCR beta signatures, both CMV infection and matching HLA type were indicated.

The CDR3 sequence is 16 residues long. Germline V gives CDR1 SGHDT, CDR2 YYEEEE. V was cut by 3 bases and J by 7 bases, with 19 bases left in between. The study's findings and limits: HLA-C-restricted CMV-specific TCR beta clonotypes were dominant in the ex vivo response. Identification of carriers of CMV plus the relevant HLA was performed using cumulative public TCR beta family frequency.

Each CDR3 protein gets one entry after TCRdb re-called the reads with MiXCR. This table has fewer than 200,000 distinct CDR3 sequences, roughly a fifth appearing once. This clonotype has more than one count but fewer than ten. The target antigen is unknown. The clonotype originates from a human donor in good health (CMV status not recorded). Some clones in this sample may be carry-over from other donors' samples. Specimen: PBMCs. The chain carries TRBV5-6 and TRBJ2-2; D is possibly TRBD1 or TRBD2 (6 bases each). The CDR3 spells CASSWGAGGFGGELFF. CDR3 DNA sequence: TGTGCCAGCAGCTGGGGGGCAGGAGGGTTCGGCGGGGAGCTGTTTTTT.